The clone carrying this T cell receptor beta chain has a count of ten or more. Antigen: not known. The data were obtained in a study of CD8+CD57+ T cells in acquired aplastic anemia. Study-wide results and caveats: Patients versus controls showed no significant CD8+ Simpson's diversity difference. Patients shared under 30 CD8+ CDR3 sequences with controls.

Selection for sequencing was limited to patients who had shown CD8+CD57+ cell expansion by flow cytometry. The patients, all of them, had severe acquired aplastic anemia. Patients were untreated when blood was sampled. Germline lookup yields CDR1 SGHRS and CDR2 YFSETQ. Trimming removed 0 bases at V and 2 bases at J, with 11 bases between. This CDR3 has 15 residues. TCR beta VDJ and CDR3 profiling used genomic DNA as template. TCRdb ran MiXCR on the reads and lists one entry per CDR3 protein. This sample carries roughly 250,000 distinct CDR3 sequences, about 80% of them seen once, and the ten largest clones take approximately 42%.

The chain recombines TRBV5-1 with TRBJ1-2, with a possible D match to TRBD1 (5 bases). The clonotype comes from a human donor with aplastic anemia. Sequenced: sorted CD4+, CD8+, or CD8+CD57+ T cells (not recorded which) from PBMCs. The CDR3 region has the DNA TGCGCCAGCAGCTTGGAAGGGACCCGAAACTATGGCTACACCTTC. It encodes CASSLEGTRNYGYTF.